Listed below are T cell receptor beta chains from one sample, sequenced in a study of blood T cell repertoires in COVID-19. Libraries were prepared by immunoSEQ multiplex PCR; TCRdb keeps only in-frame clonotypes and omits some of them. The sample has roughly 150,000 clones; just under 85% are singletons. Sequencing used peripheral blood. These receptors were obtained from a woman aged 80 or older with COVID-19, enrolled during active disease. CDR3s include the opening cysteine and the closing phenylalanine or tryptophan. Fields, in order: J gene, V gene, D gene, clone size, CDR3 DNA, CDR3 protein. D genes are given only for firm matches. The size field is filled for only some rows; it gives once, few, many or a size class.

TRBJ2-6	TRBV10-3	.	.	TGTGCCACCCGAGGGGGTGCGGGTCAAGCCAGCGTCCTGACTTTC	CATRGGAGQASVLTF
TRBJ2-1	TRBV25-1	.	few	TGTGCCAGCAGTGAATATTGGCAGGGCGACGAGCAGTTCTTC	CASSEYWQGDEQFF
TRBJ2-1	TRBV3-1/TRBV3-2	.	few	TGTGCCAGCAGCTTAGGCGGTGAGCAGTTCTTC	CASSLGGEQFF
TRBJ2-5	TRBV15	TRBD2	.	TGTGCCACCAGCAGAAACGGGGGGGAGACCCAGTACTTC	CATSRNGGETQYF
TRBJ2-2	TRBV2	.	.	TGTGCCAGCAACAAAGACACCGGGGAGCTGTTTTTT	CASNKDTGELFF
TRBJ1-1	TRBV10-3	.	.	TGTGCCATCAGCCGACAGACACTGAACACTGAAGCTTTCTTT	CAISRQTLNTEAFF
TRBJ2-1	TRBV5-1	TRBD2	.	TGCGCCAGCAGCAGGGGACTAGCGGGTAGCTCCTACAATGAGCAGTTCTTC	CASSRGLAGSSYNEQFF
TRBJ1-4	TRBV2	TRBD1	.	TGTGCCAGCAGTGCGGACAGGGTTGCAACTAATGAAAAACTGTTTTTT	CASSADRVATNEKLFF
TRBJ1-5	TRBV24-1	.	.	TGTGCCACCAGTGTCAGGAGGGGTCGGGATAGCAATCAGCCCCAGCATTTT	CATSVRRGRDSNQPQHF
TRBJ2-7	TRBV2	.	.	TGTGCCAGCAGTGAAGGACTCTACGAGCAGTACTTC	CASSEGLYEQYF
TRBJ2-2	TRBV3-1/TRBV3-2	.	.	TGTGCCAGCAGCCAAGCGAATAGCGCCACCGGGGAGCTGTTTTTT	CASSQANSATGELFF
TRBJ1-2	TRBV27	.	.	TGTGCCAGCAGTTCGAGGGGGTATGGCTACACCTTC	CASSSRGYGYTF
TRBJ1-3	TRBV2	TRBD1	.	TGTGCCAGCAGTTACAGGGGAAGTAAGACGGGAAACACCATATATTTT	CASSYRGSKTGNTIYF
TRBJ2-1	TRBV27	TRBD2	.	TGTGCCAGCAGTTTAGAGGGCACATACTGGACTAGCGGGAGCAATGAGCAGTTCTTC	CASSLEGTYWTSGSNEQFF
TRBJ1-3	TRBV3-1/TRBV3-2	.	.	TGTGCCAGCAGCCAAGGTCACATAAACTCTGGAAACACCATATATTTT	CASSQGHINSGNTIYF
TRBJ2-6	TRBV29-1	TRBD1	.	TGCAGCGTTGAAGAAAGGGGCCGACAGGGGACTGGGGCCAACGTCCTGACTTTC	CSVEERGRQGTGANVLTF
TRBJ2-7	TRBV6-5	TRBD1	.	TGTGCCAGCACTTTCAGGGGGCGCAGGGGGTGGGAGCAGTACTTC	CASTFRGRRGWEQYF
TRBJ1-5	TRBV12-3/TRBV12-4	.	.	TGTGCCAGCAGTTACGACAGGTATCAGCCCCAGCATTTT	CASSYDRYQPQHF
TRBJ2-7	TRBV9	TRBD2	.	TGTGCCAGCAGCCCCATCGGGGGGGACGAGCAGTACTTC	CASSPIGGDEQYF
TRBJ1-1	TRBV29-1	TRBD1	.	TGCAGCGTAGACAGGGCCATGAACACTGAAGCTTTCTTT	CSVDRAMNTEAFF
TRBJ2-5	TRBV10-3	TRBD1	.	TGTGCCATCAGAGGGGACAGGGGTTGGGAGACCCAGTACTTC	CAIRGDRGWETQYF
TRBJ1-6	TRBV2	.	few	TGTGCCAGCAAGCGGGTTGGTTCACCCCTCCACTTT	CASKRVGSPLHF
TRBJ2-3	TRBV5-4	.	.	TGTGCCAGCAGCGTCCCGGAGGGGGCCAGGCAGTATTTT	CASSVPEGARQYF
TRBJ2-3	TRBV27	TRBD2	.	TGTGCCAGCAGTTTAAAGCGGGGAAGCACAGATACGCAGTATTTT	CASSLKRGSTDTQYF
TRBJ1-1	TRBV30	.	.	TGTGCCTGGAGTGGATCTAAAAGCACTGAAGCTTTCTTT	CAWSGSKSTEAFF
TRBJ2-7	TRBV6-2/TRBV6-3	.	.	TGTGCCAGCAGTTATGGGTTGGCGGCCCTTGGGGGGGAGCAGTACTTC	CASSYGLAALGGEQYF
TRBJ2-2	TRBV5-5	TRBD1	.	TGTGCCAGCAGCTTGCCGACAGGGACAAACACCGGGGAGCTGTTTTTT	CASSLPTGTNTGELFF